The 16 T cell receptor beta chains in this list originate from one sample, sequenced in a study of cytotoxic CD8 clonotypes in ibrutinib-treated CLL. Libraries were prepared by immunoSEQ multiplex PCR; TCRdb keeps only in-frame clonotypes and omits some of them. The table includes fewer than 400,000 clones, 67% detected once. Specimen: PBMCs, collected after 36 months of ibrutinib treatment. These receptors originate from a human donor with chronic lymphocytic leukemia.

This clone showed up just once. This sequence joins TRBV13 and TRBJ2-1, with TRBD2 matching over 11 bases. CDR1 is PRHDT, CDR2 FYEKMQ, per germline (reference sequence). J gave up 3 bases and V 4 bases, and 5 bases lay outside the gene matches. The CDR3 runs 16 residues. DNA of the CDR3: TGTGCCAGCAGCTCATCGACTAGCGGGAACTACAATGAGCAGTTCTTC. Protein: CASSSSTSGNYNEQFF.

The chain links TRBV18 to TRBJ2-3; 9 bases are shared with TRBD2. CDR1 and CDR2 from the germline V gene are KGHSH and LQKENI. Unmatched junction bases numbered 3, after V lost 1 base and J lost 4 bases. The CDR3 extends over 15 amino acids. CDR3 DNA sequence: TGTGCCAGCTCACCACGGCTAGCGGGGTCAGATACGCAGTATTTT. This sequence encodes CASSPRLAGSDTQYF.

This clone was counted once. The chain combines TRBV11-3 with TRBJ2-7; 9 bases align to TRBD1. CDR1 and CDR2 from the germline V gene are SGHNT and YENEEA. The CDR3 has 16 amino acids. V gave up 5 bases and J gave up 5 bases; unmatched junction bases: 13. CDR3 coding DNA: TGTGCCAGCAGCCCCGGGACAGGGTTTATGTGGGACGAGCAGTACTTC. As protein: CASSPGTGFMWDEQYF.

This chain uses TRBV21-1 with TRBJ2-7; the table calls TRBD1, which could not be checked here. TRBV21-1 is termed a pseudogene. This CDR3 has 18 amino acids. CDR3 sequence reads: CASSKDTARRRTGVEQYF. As DNA, the CDR3 is TGTGCCAGCAGCAAAGACACGGCGAGACGAAGGACAGGGGTCGAGCAGTACTTC.

V is TRBV5-4 and J is TRBJ2-5, with D possibly being TRBD2 (5 bases). CDR1 SGHNT and CDR2 YYREEE come from the germline V gene (reference sequence). Trimming cost V 3 bases and J 2 bases, with 14 bases left between them. The CDR3 contains 15 residues. CDR3 DNA: TGTGCCAGCAGCTCCCTCCCTCGGGGACAAGAGACCCAGTACTTC. It yields the protein CASSSLPRGQETQYF.

The chain uses TRBV10-3 and TRBJ1-2, with D uncertain. The germline V gene encodes CDR1 ENHRY and CDR2 SYGVKD. This CDR3 has 14 residues. V lost 0 bases and J lost 5, with 10 bases in between. The DNA of the CDR3 is TGTGCCATCAGTGAGTCACGGGTTGAGTATGGCTACACCTTC. Its translation: CAISESRVEYGYTF.

The sample holds a few counts of this clone. V and J are TRBV18 and TRBJ2-7; weak D call: TRBD2 (5 bases). The V end lost 3 bases, the J end lost 5 bases, and 8 bases lay between the germline ends. The CDR3 spans 12 residues. Germline V lookup: CDR1 KGHSH, CDR2 LQKENI. The CDR3 DNA follows: TGTGCCAGCTCACCCTCGAGGGACGAGCAGTACTTC. Amino acid sequence: CASSPSRDEQYF.

The rearrangement uses TRBV11-2 and TRBJ2-7; 8 nucleotides align to TRBD2. Germline loops: CDR1 SGHAT, CDR2 FQNNGV. CDR3 length equals 15 residues. With 5 bases clipped from V and 0 bases from J, the junction kept 6 bases outside the gene matches. The CDR3 DNA follows: TGTGCCAGCAGCCTCGGGGGGGCTCGCTCCTACGAGCAGTACTTC. Translated, it gives CASSLGGARSYEQYF.

The genes are TRBV6-5 and TRBJ2-7; D might be TRBD1 (5 bases). Per the germline V gene, CDR1 is MNHEY and CDR2 is SVGAGI. V lost 0 bases and J 2 bases, leaving 11 bases between the germline ends. This CDR3 has 15 residues. The DNA for the CDR3 is TGTGCCAGCAGTTACTCGCAGGGAATTCCCTACGAGCAGTACTTC. Its protein is CASSYSQGIPYEQYF.

The rearrangement links TRBV7-3 to TRBJ1-1; a weak D match, TRBD1 (5 bases). Germline V lookup: CDR1 SGHTA, CDR2 FQGTGA. This CDR3 is 17 amino acids long. Between the trimmed V and J ends, which lost 3 bases and 1 base, there was a span of 18 bases. The CDR3 spells CASSLRGFPGRNTEAFF. CDR3 nucleotides: TGTGCCAGCAGCTTGCGCGGGTTCCCGGGGCGGAACACTGAAGCTTTCTTT.

The chain has TRBV4-1 and TRBJ1-2; perhaps TRBD1 as D (5 bases). The V gene lost 1 base and the J gene lost 4 bases, with 10 bases spanning the gap. This CDR3 is 14 amino acids long. CDR1 is MGHRA and CDR2 is YSYEKL in the germline V gene. Here the CDR3 DNA reads TGCGCCAGCAGCCAAGTGGGGGTAGCCTATGGCTACACCTTC. This sequence encodes CASSQVGVAYGYTF.

Written as DNA, the CDR3 is TGTGCCAGCAGCGGCAACAGGGGGTCAGAGACCCAGTACTTC. Translation: CASSGNRGSETQYF. The chain carries TRBV5-4 and TRBJ2-5; TRBD1 aligns across 8 bases. The CDR3 extends over 14 amino acids. The germline gives CDR1 SGHNT, CDR2 YYREEE (reference sequence). V dropped 4 bases and J dropped 4; count of bases not matched to a gene: 6.

This clone has a single count. The V gene is TRBV29-1, the J gene TRBJ2-1; D possibly corresponds to TRBD1 (5 bases). CDR1 and CDR2 from the germline V gene are SQVTM and ANQGSEA. Deletions cut 4 bases from V and 5 bases from J, with 12 bases between. CDR3 length: 13 amino acids. CDR3 sequence reads: CSVARGTDNEQFF. The CDR3 nucleotides read TGCAGCGTTGCAAGGGGCACAGACAATGAGCAGTTCTTC.

This clone was seen just once. The genes are TRBV6-4 and TRBJ1-1; 9 bases line up with TRBD1. CDR1 is MRHNA, CDR2 SNTAGT, per germline. This CDR3 is 13 amino acids long. The V segment lost 6 bases and the J segment 5 bases; nucleotides outside the gene matches: 4. The CDR3 DNA reads TGTGCCAGCAGCCGGGACAGGGATACTGAAGCTTTCTTT. Its translation: CASSRDRDTEAFF.

The rearrangement uses TRBV19 and TRBJ1-1, with D possibly matching TRBD1 (6 bases). Per germline, CDR1 LNHDA and CDR2 SQIVND (reference sequence). The V end was cut by 0 bases, the J end by 2 bases, with 10 bases between. This CDR3 is built from 15 residues. The CDR3 protein is CASSIEPDRNTEAFF. CDR3 coding DNA: TGTGCCAGTAGTATAGAACCGGACAGAAACACTGAAGCTTTCTTT.

This clone was observed a few times. J is TRBJ2-5 and V is TRBV11-2, with D perhaps matching TRBD1 (6 bases). CDR3 length equals 15 residues. Germline values: CDR1 SGHAT, CDR2 FQNNGV. V gave up 5 bases and J gave up 2 bases, with 15 bases separating them. CDR3 coding DNA: TGTGCCAGCAGCCCTGAGTGGACAGAACAAGAGACCCAGTACTTC. Translating it yields CASSPEWTEQETQYF.